A single sample is the source of the 9 T cell receptor beta chains below, sequenced in a study of blood T cell repertoires in COVID-19 (dated by TCRdb to about 2020). Preparation of the library involved the immunoSEQ multiplex PCR assay. The table comes from immuneACCESS by way of TCRdb, which keeps in-frame sequences with V and J called. Part of the clones is missing from these tables; in studies checked, under half for an unresolved V gene and the rest for unknown reasons. The sample table contains 300,000 to 400,000 clones; only one count was recorded for approximately 86% of them. The ten largest clones capture 2.5% to 3.5% of the sample. Sequences were obtained from peripheral blood. Every receptor here comes from a human donor in a cohort sampled during active COVID-19.

This chain uses TRBV28 with TRBJ2-3; 7 bases are shared with TRBD2. The CDR3 totals 16 residues. V was pared by 4 bases and J by 5 bases, with 12 bases of the junction left unmatched. Germline CDR1 and CDR2: MDHEN and SYDVKM. The CDR3 nucleotides are TGTGCCAGCAGTTCAGGAAGCGGGACCGAACAAGATACGCAGTATTTT. This encodes CASSSGSGTEQDTQYF.

This chain connects TRBV6-2 or TRBV6-3 to TRBJ2-1; TRBD2 agrees at 14 bases. Germline CDR1 MNHEY, CDR2 SVGEGT. The CDR3 is 21 residues long. The junction had 16 bases not matched to a gene; V was cut back by 5 bases and J by 1 base. The CDR3 reads CASSLSMGLAGATKSYNEQFF. CDR3 DNA sequence: TGTGCCAGCAGTCTCAGTATGGGACTAGCGGGGGCCACGAAATCCTACAATGAGCAGTTCTTC.

At least ten counts were recorded for this clone. The chain links TRBV7-9 to TRBJ1-2, with TRBD1 matching 7 bases. CDR3 length equals 15 residues. Germline loops: CDR1 SEHNR, CDR2 FQNEAQ (reference sequence). With 3 bases clipped from V and 4 bases from J, the junction kept 8 bases outside the gene matches. The CDR3 is CASSFDPDRSYGYTF. The CDR3 nucleotides are TGTGCCAGCAGCTTCGACCCGGACAGGTCCTATGGCTACACCTTC. Using reference TRBV7-9 and TRBJ1-2 for the parts outside the CDR3, the full variable domain is DTGVSQNPRHKITKRGQNVTFRCDPISEHNRLYWYRQTLGQGPEFLTYFQNEAQLEKSRLLSDRFSAERPKGSFSTLEIQRTEQGDSAMYLCASSFDPDRSYGYTFGSGTRLTVV.

The chain links TRBV5-6 to TRBJ2-5; 7 bases match TRBD2. Germline V gene lookup returns CDR1 SGHDT and CDR2 YYEEEE. CDR3 length: 14 residues. J was trimmed by 4 bases and V by 6 bases; bases with no gene match: 9. The chain's CDR3 is CASKRLAGSETQYF. DNA for the CDR3: TGTGCCAGCAAACGACTAGCAGGGTCAGAGACCCAGTACTTC.

This clone was counted a single time. The gene calls are TRBV12-3 or TRBV12-4 and TRBJ2-5, with D unresolved. Trimming removed 8 bases from V and 7 bases from J, with 17 bases in between. CDR3 length: 13 residues. The CDR3 loop reads CASLNTDERTQYF. The CDR3 DNA is TGTGCCAGCCTTAACACAGACGAAAGGACCCAGTACTTC.

The chain carries TRBV9 and TRBJ2-5; tentatively, D is TRBD1 (6 bases). The CDR3 loop spans 16 amino acids. V lost 0 bases, J lost 4 bases, and 16 bases lay in between. Germline-derived CDR1 and CDR2 are SGDLS and YYNGEE. The DNA of the CDR3 is TGTGCCAGCAGCGTAGGAGTTAACAGGGTCCGAGAGACCCAGTACTTC. Translation: CASSVGVNRVRETQYF. The variable domain in full, completed from reference TRBV9 and TRBJ2-5, reads DSGVTQTPKHLITATGQRVTLRCSPRSGDLSVYWYQQSLDQGLQFLIQYYNGEERAKGNILERFSAQQFPDLHSELNLSSLELGDSALYFCASSVGVNRVRETQYFGPGTRLLVL.

The chain uses TRBV13 and TRBJ1-4; D ambiguous. The CDR3 extends over 14 amino acids. V lost 4 bases, J lost 8 bases, and 14 bases lay in between. The germline V gene has CDR1 PRHDT and CDR2 FYEKMQ (reference sequence). CDR3 in DNA: TGTGCCAGCAGCTCCGCCCCCCTCGGGGAAAAACTGTTTTTT. Its translation is CASSSAPLGEKLFF.

The rearrangement joins TRBV19 to TRBJ1-5, with a tentative D call TRBD1 (5 bases). Germline lookup yields CDR1 LNHDA and CDR2 SQIVND (reference sequence). CDR3 size: 14 residues. V dropped 4 bases and J dropped 2 bases, with 9 bases sitting between them. This chain's CDR3 is CASSRGEGNQPQHF. The CDR3 DNA is TGTGCCAGTAGTAGAGGGGAGGGCAATCAGCCCCAGCATTTT.

This sequence joins TRBV9 and TRBJ1-3, with 10 bases lining up with TRBD1. Germline CDR1 SGDLS, CDR2 YYNGEE. V lost 4 bases and J lost 0; bases outside the gene matches: 7. The CDR3 has 17 residues. The CDR3 is CASSSGTGVGSGNTIYF. The CDR3 DNA is TGTGCCAGCAGCTCAGGGACAGGGGTCGGCTCTGGAAACACCATATATTTT.